This T cell receptor beta chain is from a study of identical twins. Points from the study as a whole: High-abundance cord blood beta clonotypes had fewer insertions; memory repertoires showed none.

Each CDR3 protein gets one entry after TCRdb re-called the 5' RACE reads with MiXCR. The sample yields hundreds of thousands of distinct CDR3 sequences, around 6.1% seen once. As regards this clonotype: No antigen is known for it. A much larger clone differs from this one at a single base, so this may be a read error. Given the absence of the conserved phenylalanine or tryptophan at the CDR3 end, a read error is likely.

The V end was cut by 1 base, the J end by 0 bases, with 10 bases between. Germline lookup yields CDR1 SGHTA and CDR2 FQGNSA. CDR3 length: 15 amino acids. The TCR was taken from a man between 18 and 29 years old in good health. This sequence joins TRBV7-2 and TRBJ2-7, with a tentative D call TRBD1 (6 bases). The sample comprised naive T cells sorted from blood. The CDR3 here is CASSLEAGDSYEQYS. The CDR3 DNA reads as TGTGCCAGCAGCTTAGAGGCAGGGGACTCCTACGAGCAGTACTCC.